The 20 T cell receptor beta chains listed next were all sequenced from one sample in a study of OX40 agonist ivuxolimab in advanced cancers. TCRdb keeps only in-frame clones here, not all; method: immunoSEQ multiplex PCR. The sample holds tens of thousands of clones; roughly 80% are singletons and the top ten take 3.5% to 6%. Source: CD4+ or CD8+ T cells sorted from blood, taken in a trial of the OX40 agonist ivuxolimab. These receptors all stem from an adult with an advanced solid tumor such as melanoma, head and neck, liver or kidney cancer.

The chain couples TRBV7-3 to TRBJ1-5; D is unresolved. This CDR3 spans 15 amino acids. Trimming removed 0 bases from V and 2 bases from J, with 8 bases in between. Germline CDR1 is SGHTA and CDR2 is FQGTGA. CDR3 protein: CASSLTGDGNQPQHF. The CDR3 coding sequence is TGTGCCAGCAGCTTAACAGGAGATGGCAATCAGCCCCAGCATTTT.

The CDR3 sequence is CASTSQSAGGNSPLHF. The CDR3, as DNA: TGTGCCAGCACCTCCCAATCCGCGGGAGGGAACTCACCCCTCCACTTT. The V gene is TRBV7-2, the J gene TRBJ1-6; the D is unclear. Germline values: CDR1 SGHTA, CDR2 FQGNSA. The length of the CDR3 is 16 residues. The germline V and J ends were trimmed by 7 bases and 10 bases, with 23 bases remaining between them.

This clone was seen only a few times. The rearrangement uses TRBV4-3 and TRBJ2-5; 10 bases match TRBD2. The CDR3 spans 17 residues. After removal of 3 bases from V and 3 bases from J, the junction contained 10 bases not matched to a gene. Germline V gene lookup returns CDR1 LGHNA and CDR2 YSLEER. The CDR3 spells CASSQGLASGSEETQYF. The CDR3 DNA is TGCGCCAGCAGCCAGGGATTGGCTAGCGGGAGTGAAGAGACCCAGTACTTC.

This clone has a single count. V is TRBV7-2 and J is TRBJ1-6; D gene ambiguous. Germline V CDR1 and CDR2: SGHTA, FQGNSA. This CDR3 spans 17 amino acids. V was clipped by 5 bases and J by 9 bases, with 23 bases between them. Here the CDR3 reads CASSPPTGSRRGSPLHF. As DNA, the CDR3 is TGTGCCAGCAGCCCGCCGACGGGGAGCCGCCGGGGTTCACCCCTCCACTTT.

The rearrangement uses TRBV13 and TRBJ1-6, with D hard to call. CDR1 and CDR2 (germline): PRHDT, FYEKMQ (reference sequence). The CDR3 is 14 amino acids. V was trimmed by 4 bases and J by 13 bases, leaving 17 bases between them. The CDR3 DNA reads TGTGCCAGCAGCTCCAACCCGACGCCTGGCCCCCTCCACTTT. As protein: CASSSNPTPGPLHF. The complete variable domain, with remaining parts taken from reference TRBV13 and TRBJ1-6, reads AAGVIQSPRHLIKEKRETATLKCYPIPRHDTVYWYQQGPGQDPQFLISFYEKMQSDKGSIPDRFSAQQFSDYHSELNMSSLELGDSALYFCASSSNPTPGPLHFGNGTRLTVT.

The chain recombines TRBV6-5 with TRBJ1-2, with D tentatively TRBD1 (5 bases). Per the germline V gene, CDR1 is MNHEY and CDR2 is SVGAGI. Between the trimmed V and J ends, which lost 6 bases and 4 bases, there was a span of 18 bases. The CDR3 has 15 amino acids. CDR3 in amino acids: CASSPRGTGGYGYTF. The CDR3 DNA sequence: TGTGCCAGCAGCCCTCGGGGAACAGGCGGCTATGGCTACACCTTC.

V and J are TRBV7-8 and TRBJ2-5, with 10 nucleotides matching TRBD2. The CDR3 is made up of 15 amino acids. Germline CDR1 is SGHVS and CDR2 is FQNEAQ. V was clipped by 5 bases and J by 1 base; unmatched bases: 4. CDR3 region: CASSQERGGQETQYF. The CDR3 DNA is TGTGCCAGCAGCCAAGAGCGGGGGGGCCAAGAGACCCAGTACTTC.

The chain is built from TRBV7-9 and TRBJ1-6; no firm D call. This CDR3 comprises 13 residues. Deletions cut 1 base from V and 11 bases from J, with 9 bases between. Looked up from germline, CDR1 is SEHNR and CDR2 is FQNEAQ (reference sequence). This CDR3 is CASSLGRWPPLHF. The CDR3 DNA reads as TGTGCCAGCAGCTTAGGACGGTGGCCACCCCTCCACTTT.

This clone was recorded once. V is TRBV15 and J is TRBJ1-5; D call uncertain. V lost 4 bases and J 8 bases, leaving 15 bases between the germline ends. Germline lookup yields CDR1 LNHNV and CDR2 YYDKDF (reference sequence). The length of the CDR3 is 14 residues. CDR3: CATSIRPPFEPQHF. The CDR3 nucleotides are TGTGCCACCAGCATTCGGCCCCCCTTCGAGCCCCAGCATTTT.

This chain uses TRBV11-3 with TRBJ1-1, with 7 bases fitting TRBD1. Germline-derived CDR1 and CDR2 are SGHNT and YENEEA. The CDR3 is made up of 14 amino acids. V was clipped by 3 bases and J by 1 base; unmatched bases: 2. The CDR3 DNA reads TGTGCCAGCAGCTTGGGACAGTCGAACACTGAAGCTTTCTTT. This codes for CASSLGQSNTEAFF.

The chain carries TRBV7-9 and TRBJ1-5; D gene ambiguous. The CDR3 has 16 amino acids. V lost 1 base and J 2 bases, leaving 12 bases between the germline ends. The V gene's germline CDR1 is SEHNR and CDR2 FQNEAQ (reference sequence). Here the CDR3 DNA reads TGTGCCAGCAGCTTAGGGCAAGGTGTTCGCAATCAGCCCCAGCATTTT. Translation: CASSLGQGVRNQPQHF.

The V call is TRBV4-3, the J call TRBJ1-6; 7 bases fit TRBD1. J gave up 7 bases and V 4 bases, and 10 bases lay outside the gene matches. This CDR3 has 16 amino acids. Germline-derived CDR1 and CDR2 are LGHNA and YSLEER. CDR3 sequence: CASSPRGDSTNSPLHF. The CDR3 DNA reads TGCGCCAGCAGCCCCAGGGGGGACAGCACAAATTCACCCCTCCACTTT.

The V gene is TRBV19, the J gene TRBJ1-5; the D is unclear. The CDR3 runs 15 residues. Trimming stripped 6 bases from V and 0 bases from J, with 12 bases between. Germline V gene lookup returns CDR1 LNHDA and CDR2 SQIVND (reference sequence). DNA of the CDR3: TGTGCCAGTAGATGGACTCCGGGTAGCAATCAGCCCCAGCATTTT. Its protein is CASRWTPGSNQPQHF.

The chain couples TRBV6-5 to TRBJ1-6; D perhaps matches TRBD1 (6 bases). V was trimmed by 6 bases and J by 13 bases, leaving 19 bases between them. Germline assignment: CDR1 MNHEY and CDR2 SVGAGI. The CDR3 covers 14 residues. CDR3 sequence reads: CASRPSGGGTPLHF. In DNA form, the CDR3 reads TGTGCCAGCAGACCCTCGGGGGGCGGCACGCCCCTCCACTTT.

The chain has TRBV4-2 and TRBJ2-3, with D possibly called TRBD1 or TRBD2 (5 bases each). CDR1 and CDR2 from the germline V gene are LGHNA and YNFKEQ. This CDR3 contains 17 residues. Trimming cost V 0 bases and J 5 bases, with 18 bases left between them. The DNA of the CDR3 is TGTGCCAGCAGCCAAGATCACGGGGCTACCTTGGGAGATACGCAGTATTTT. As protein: CASSQDHGATLGDTQYF.

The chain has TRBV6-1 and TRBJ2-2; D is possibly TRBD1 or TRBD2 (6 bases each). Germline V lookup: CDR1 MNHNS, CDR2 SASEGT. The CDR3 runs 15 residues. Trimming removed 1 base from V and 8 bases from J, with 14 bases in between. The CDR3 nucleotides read TGTGCCAGCAGTGAAGTCGGGGGCCCGGGAGGGGAGCTGTTTTTT. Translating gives CASSEVGGPGGELFF.

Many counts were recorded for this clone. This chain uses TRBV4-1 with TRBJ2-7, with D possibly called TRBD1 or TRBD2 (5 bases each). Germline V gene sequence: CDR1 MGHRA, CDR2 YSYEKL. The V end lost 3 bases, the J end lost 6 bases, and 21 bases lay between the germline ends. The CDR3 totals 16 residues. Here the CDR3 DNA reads TGCGCCAGCAGCCATGTTGGTGGGGGATCGTCGAGCGAGCAGTACTTC. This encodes CASSHVGGGSSSEQYF.

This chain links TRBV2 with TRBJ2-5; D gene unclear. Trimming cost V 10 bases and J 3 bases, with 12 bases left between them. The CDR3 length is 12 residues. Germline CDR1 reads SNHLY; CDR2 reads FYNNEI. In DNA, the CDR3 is TGTGCCAAAAGGGTAGGGAAAGAGACCCAGTACTTC. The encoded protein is CAKRVGKETQYF. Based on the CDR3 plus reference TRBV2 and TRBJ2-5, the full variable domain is EPEVTQTPSHQVTQMGQEVILRCVPISNHLYFYWYRQILGQKVEFLVSFYNNEISEKSEIFDDQFSVERPDGSNFTLKIRSTKLEDSAMYFCAKRVGKETQYFGPGTRLLVL.

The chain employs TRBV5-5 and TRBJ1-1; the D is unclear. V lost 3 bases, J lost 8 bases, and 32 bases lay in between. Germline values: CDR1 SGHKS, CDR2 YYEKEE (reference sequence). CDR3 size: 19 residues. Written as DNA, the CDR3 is TGTGCCAGCAGCTCTATTGGTGGTAGTGCAAACGACCCGGTGTCCGAAGCTTTCTTT. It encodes CASSSIGGSANDPVSEAFF.

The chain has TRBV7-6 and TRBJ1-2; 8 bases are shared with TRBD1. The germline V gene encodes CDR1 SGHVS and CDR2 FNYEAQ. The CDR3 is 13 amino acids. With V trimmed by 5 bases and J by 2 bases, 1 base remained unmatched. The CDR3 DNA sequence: TGTGCCAGCAGCCGGACAGGGAACTATGGCTACACCTTC. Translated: CASSRTGNYGYTF. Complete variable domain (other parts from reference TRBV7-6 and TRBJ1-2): GAGVSQSPRYKVTKRGQDVALRCDPISGHVSLYWYRQALGQGPEFLTYFNYEAQQDKSGLPNDRFSAERPEGSISTLTIQRTEQRDSAMYRCASSRTGNYGYTFGSGTRLTVV.